These T cell receptor beta chains were read from a single sample in a study of T cell repertoires in aging, cancer and after chemotherapy. TCRdb ran MiXCR on the multiplex PCR reads and lists one entry per CDR3 protein. The data show about 1,700 distinct CDR3 sequences, around 60% seen once. The sequenced sample consisted of blood. The source is a human donor with a blood cancer. CDR3s include the opening cysteine and the closing phenylalanine or tryptophan. The D gene is left open where the match is weak. Rows may omit the clone size; those that give it use once, few, many or a size class.

CDR3aa,CDR3nt,d_gene,abundance,v_gene,j_gene
CASSFGAGGGNEQFF,TGTGCCAGCAGCTTTGGAGCGGGAGGGGGCAATGAGCAGTTCTTC,TRBD2,once,TRBV11-3,TRBJ2-1
CASSSGGQWLETQYF,TGTGCCAGCAGTTCAGGGGGCCAATGGTTAGAGACCCAGTACTTC,TRBD1,-,TRBV6-5,TRBJ2-5
CASSSGTWLTGELFF,TGTGCCAGCAGTTCCGGGACTTGGCTCACCGGGGAGCTGTTTTTT,-,-,TRBV6-5,TRBJ2-2
CASSSSFASYEQYF,TGTGCCAGCAGTTCTTCCTTCGCATCCTACGAGCAGTACTTC,-,-,TRBV12-3/TRBV12-4,TRBJ2-7
CSATGSLGEAFF,TGCAGCGCCACTGGATCGTTGGGTGAAGCTTTCTTT,-,-,TRBV29-1,TRBJ1-1
CASSYGETQYF,TGTGCAAGCAGTTACGGGGAGACCCAGTACTTC,-,-,TRBV6-2/TRBV6-3,TRBJ2-5
CASSEDRQNTEAFF,TGTGCCAGCAGTGAGGACAGACAGAACACTGAAGCTTTCTTT,-,-,TRBV6-1,TRBJ1-1
CARSRLAGLDTQYF,TGTGCCAGAAGTCGACTAGCGGGATTAGATACGCAGTATTTT,TRBD2,-,TRBV6-1,TRBJ2-3
CSAGGVSEQYF,TGCAGCGCCGGCGGGGTCTCCGAGCAGTACTTC,-,large,TRBV29-1,TRBJ2-7
CASSLADSLLAGGETQYF,TGTGCCAGCAGCTTAGCCGATAGTCTACTAGCGGGGGGAGAGACCCAGTACTTC,TRBD2,once,TRBV7-2,TRBJ2-5
CASSSASGAGELFF,TGTGCCAGCAGCTCGGCTAGTGGCGCCGGGGAGCTGTTTTTT,-,-,TRBV11-1,TRBJ2-2
CASSLGAGAGYEQYF,TGTGCCAGCAGCTTAGGGGCAGGGGCTGGGTACGAGCAGTACTTC,-,-,TRBV7-9,TRBJ2-7
CASSSWGASAQLFF,TGTGCCAGCAGCTCCTGGGGGGCCTCAGCCCAACTGTTTTTT,-,-,TRBV7-6,TRBJ1-4
CSVRLSYEQYF,TGCAGCGTTCGCCTATCCTACGAGCAGTACTTC,-,large,TRBV29-1,TRBJ2-7
CSARDNTGTNSPLHF,TGCAGTGCTAGAGATAATACAGGAACTAATTCACCCCTCCACTTT,-,-,TRBV20-1,TRBJ1-6